The entry below gives a single T cell receptor (beta chain) sequence along with its context. This specimen belongs to a study of control samples from healthy donors and cancer patients. V lost 3 bases to trimming and J lost 4 bases; unmatched junction nucleotides: 4. Per the germline V gene, CDR1 is DFQATT and CDR2 is SNEGSKA (reference sequence). This CDR3 spans 14 amino acids. Here immunoSEQ multiplex PCR was the method, and the copy in TCRdb shows in-frame clones only, minus some. The sample includes just over 80,000 clones, roughly 93% seen only once; the top ten take about 5%. Material for sequencing was blood. V usage is TRBV20-1 and J usage is TRBJ2-3; 10 bases fit TRBD1. The sequence was collected from a woman aged 18-29 years in good health. CDR3 region: CSASRDRGPDTQYF. The DNA of the CDR3 is TGCAGTGCTAGTCGGGACAGGGGCCCAGATACGCAGTATTTT.